This record covers a single T cell receptor (beta chain). The authors' processing: Estimation of nucleated cell counts was performed using reference gene primer amplification. The assay was immunoSEQ multiplex PCR, and TCRdb's table has in-frame clones only and misses some. The V and J calls and clone size are taken from that table; D and trimming were inferred from the DNA. The repertoire consists of about 82,000 clones, with 85% occurring once and the leading ten covering 15% to 20%. This entry is derived from a study of blood T cell repertoires in COVID-19. Study-wide background: The cDNA or gDNA used as material had been derived from T cells, B-cell-depleted T cells, or PBMCs.

CDR3 length: 16 amino acids. Germline V lookup: CDR1 SGDLS, CDR2 YYNGEE. With V trimmed by 0 bases and J by 1 base, 4 bases remained unmatched. The receptor was isolated from a man of 80 years or more with active or convalescent COVID-19. The chain links TRBV9 to TRBJ1-3; TRBD1 aligns across 7 bases. Sequenced sample: peripheral blood. As DNA, the CDR3 is TGTGCCAGCAGCGTAGGGCCAGGGGGATCTGGAAACACCATATATTTT. This encodes CASSVGPGGSGNTIYF.